Here is one T cell receptor beta chain with its context. Using genomic DNA as the template, TCR beta VDJ and CDR3 profiling was carried out. TCRdb reanalysed the reads using MiXCR and keeps one entry per CDR3 protein. The sample records 200,000 to 250,000 distinct CDR3 sequences, less than 75% being singletons. These data originate in a study of CD8+CD57+ T cells in acquired aplastic anemia. Study background: Sorted CD4+ and CD8+ cell DNA averaged around 3 ug.

J was trimmed by 3 bases and V by 5 bases; bases with no gene match: 8. Germline values: CDR1 DFQATT, CDR2 SNEGSKA (reference sequence). The CDR3 is 14 residues long. Sequencing involved patients with CD8+CD57+ cell expansion previously shown by flow cytometry. The chain links TRBV20-1 to TRBJ2-3; 7 nucleotides agree with TRBD1. Sample: sorted CD4+, CD8+, or CD8+CD57+ T cells (not recorded which) from PBMCs. This receptor was obtained from a human donor with aplastic anemia. CDR3 protein: CSAPENRGTDTQYF. CDR3 nucleotides: TGCAGTGCTCCCGAGAACAGGGGAACAGATACGCAGTATTTT.